The entry that follows covers one TCR beta chain sequence. At one end the junction does not follow the germline gene, possibly because of a read error. This sample was taken from a study of kidney transplant recipient with SARS-CoV-2 infection. This CDR3 has 20 amino acids. The V gene's germline CDR1 is SSHAT and CDR2 FNYEAQ (reference sequence). Via MiXCR, TCRdb re-called the reads, giving one row per CDR3 protein. This table has under 250,000 distinct CDR3 sequences, under 35% appearing once. The sequence came from a male patient between 25 and 40 years old who had COVID-19 and was a kidney transplant recipient. These T cells may partly come from the graft donor. J is TRBJ2-1 and V is TRBV7-7; TRBD2 might be the D (5 bases). The sample consisted of a blood sample, taken at baseline and between days 110 and 120 from a kidney transplant recipient. The CDR3 here is CASSLENAGVYSRSYNEQFF. The CDR3 nucleotides are TGTGCTAGCAGCTTAGAAAACGCCGGGGTTTACTCCCGCTCCTACAATGAGCAGTTCTTC. Variable domain in full (rest from reference TRBV7-7 and TRBJ2-1): GAGVSQSPRYKVTKRGQDVTLRCDPISSHATLYWYQQALGQGPEFLTYFNYEAQPDKSGLPSDRFSAERPEGSISTLTIQRTEQRDSAMYRCASSLENAGVYSRSYNEQFFGPGTRLTVL.